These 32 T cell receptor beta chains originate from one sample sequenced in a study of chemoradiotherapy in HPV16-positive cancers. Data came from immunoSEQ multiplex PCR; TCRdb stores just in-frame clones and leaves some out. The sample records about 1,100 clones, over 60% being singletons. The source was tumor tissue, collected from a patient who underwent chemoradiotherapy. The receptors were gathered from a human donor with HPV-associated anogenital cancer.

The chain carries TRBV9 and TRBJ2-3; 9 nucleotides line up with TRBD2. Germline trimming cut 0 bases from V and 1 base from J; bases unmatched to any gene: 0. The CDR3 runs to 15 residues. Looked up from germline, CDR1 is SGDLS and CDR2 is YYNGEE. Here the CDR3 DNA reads TGTGCCAGCAGCGTAGTAGCGGGGGGCACAGATACGCAGTATTTT. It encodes CASSVVAGGTDTQYF.

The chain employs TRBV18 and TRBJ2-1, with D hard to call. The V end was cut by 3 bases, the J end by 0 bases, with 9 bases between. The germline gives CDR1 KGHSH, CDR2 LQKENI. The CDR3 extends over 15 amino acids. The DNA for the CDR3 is TGTGCCAGCTCACCGGCGCGGACCTCCTACAATGAGCAGTTCTTC. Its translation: CASSPARTSYNEQFF.

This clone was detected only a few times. The CDR3 region is CASSLWAGGELFF. CDR3 nucleotides: TGCGCCAGCAGCTTGTGGGCCGGCGGGGAGCTGTTTTTT. The V and J genes are TRBV5-1 and TRBJ2-2, with no clear D. Trimming took 1 base from V and 7 from J, leaving 8 bases between them. Looked up from germline, CDR1 is SGHRS and CDR2 is YFSETQ. The CDR3 runs 13 residues. The variable domain in full, with the rest retrieved from reference TRBV5-1 and TRBJ2-2, is KAGVTQTPRYLIKTRGQQVTLSCSPISGHRSVSWYQQTPGQGLQFLFEYFSETQRNKGNFPGRFSGRQFSNSRSEMNVSTLELGDSALYLCASSLWAGGELFFGEGSRLTVL.

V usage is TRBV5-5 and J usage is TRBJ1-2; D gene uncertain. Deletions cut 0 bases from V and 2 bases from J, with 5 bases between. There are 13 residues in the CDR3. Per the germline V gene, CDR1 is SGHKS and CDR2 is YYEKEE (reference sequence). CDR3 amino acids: CASSLDMNYGYTF. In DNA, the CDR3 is TGTGCCAGCAGCTTGGACATGAACTATGGCTACACCTTC.

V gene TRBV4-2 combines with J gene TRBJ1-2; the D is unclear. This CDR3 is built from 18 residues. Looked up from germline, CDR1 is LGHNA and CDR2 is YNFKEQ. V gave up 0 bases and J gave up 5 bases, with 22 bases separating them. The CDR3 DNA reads TGTGCCAGCAGCCAAGATCCTGTAGGAGACAACCCAGCATATGGCTACACCTTC. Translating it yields CASSQDPVGDNPAYGYTF.

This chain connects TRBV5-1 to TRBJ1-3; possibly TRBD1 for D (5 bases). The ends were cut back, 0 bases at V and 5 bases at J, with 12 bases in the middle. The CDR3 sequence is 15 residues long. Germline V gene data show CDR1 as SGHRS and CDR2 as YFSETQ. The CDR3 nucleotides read TGCGCCAGCAGCTTGGGGGACCTTACGAGAAACACCATATATTTT. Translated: CASSLGDLTRNTIYF.

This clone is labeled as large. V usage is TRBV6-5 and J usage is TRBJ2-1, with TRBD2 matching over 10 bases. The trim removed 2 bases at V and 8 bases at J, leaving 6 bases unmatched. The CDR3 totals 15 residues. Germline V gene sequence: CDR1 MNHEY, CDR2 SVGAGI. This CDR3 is CASSYSGGARDEQFF. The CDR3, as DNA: TGTGCCAGCAGTTACAGCGGGGGGGCTCGCGATGAGCAGTTCTTC.

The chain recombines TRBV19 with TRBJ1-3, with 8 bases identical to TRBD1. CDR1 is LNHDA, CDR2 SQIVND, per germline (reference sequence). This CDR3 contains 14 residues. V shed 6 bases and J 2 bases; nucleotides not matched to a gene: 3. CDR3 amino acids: CASRRTGPGNTIYF. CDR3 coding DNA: TGTGCCAGTAGGAGGACAGGGCCTGGAAACACCATATATTTT.

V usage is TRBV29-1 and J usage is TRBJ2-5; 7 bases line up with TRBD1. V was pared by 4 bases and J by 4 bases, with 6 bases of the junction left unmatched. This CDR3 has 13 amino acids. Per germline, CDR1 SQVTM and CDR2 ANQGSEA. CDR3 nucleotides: TGCAGCGTTGTTGTCAGGGGGTCAGAGACCCAGTACTTC. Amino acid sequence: CSVVVRGSETQYF.

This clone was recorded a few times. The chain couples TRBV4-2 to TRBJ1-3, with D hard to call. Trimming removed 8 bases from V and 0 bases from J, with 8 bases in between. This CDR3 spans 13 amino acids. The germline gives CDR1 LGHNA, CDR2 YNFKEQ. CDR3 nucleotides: TGTGCCAGCTCCGCCTCCTCTGGAAACACCATATATTTT. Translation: CASSASSGNTIYF.

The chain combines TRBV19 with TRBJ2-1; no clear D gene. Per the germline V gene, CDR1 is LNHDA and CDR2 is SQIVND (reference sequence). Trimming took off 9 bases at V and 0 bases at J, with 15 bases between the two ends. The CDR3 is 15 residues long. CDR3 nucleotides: TGTGCCAGCGGACCAGGCAGACTCTCCTACAATGAGCAGTTCTTC. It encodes CASGPGRLSYNEQFF.

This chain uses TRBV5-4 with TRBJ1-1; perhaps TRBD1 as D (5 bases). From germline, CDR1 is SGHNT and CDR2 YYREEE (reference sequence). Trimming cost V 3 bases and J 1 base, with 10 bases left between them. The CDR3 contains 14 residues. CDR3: CASSWDVQNTEAFF. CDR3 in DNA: TGTGCCAGCAGCTGGGACGTCCAGAACACTGAAGCTTTCTTT. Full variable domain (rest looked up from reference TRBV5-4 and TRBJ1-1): ETGVTQSPTHLIKTRGQQVTLRCSSQSGHNTVSWYQQALGQGPQFIFQYYREEENGRGNFPPRFSGLQFPNYSSELNVNALELDDSALYLCASSWDVQNTEAFFGQGTRLTVV.

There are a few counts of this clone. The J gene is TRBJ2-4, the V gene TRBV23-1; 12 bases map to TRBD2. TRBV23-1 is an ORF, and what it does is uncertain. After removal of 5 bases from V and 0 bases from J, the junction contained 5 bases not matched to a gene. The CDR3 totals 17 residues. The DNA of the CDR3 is TGCGCCAGCAGTGAACTAGCGGGGGGAATAGCCAAAAACATTCAGTACTTC. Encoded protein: CASSELAGGIAKNIQYF.

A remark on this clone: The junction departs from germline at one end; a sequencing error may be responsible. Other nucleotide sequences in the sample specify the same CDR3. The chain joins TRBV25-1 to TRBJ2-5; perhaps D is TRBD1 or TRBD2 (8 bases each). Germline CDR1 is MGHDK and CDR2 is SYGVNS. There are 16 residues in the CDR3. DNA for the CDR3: TGTGCCAGCAGCCATTCGGGGGGGGACAGGAAAGAGACCCAATACTTC. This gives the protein CASSHSGGDRKETQYF.

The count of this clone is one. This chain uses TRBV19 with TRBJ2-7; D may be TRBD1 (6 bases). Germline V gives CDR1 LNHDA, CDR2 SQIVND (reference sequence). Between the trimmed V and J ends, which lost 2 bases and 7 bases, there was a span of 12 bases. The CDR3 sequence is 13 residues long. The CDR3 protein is CASSIRQGWEQYF. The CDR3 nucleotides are TGTGCCAGTAGTATACGGCAGGGGTGGGAGCAGTACTTC.

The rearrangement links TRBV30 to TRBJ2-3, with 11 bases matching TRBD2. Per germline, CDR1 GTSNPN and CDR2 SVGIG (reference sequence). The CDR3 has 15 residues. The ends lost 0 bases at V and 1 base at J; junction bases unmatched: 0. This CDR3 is CAWSVLAGGTDTQYF. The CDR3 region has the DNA TGTGCCTGGAGTGTACTAGCGGGGGGCACAGATACGCAGTATTTT.

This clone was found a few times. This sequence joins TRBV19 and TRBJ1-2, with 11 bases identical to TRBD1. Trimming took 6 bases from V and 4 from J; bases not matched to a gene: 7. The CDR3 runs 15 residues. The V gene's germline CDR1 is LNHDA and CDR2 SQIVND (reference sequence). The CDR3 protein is CASSPGQGGGYGYTF. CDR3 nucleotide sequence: TGTGCCAGTAGCCCGGGACAGGGGGGAGGCTATGGCTACACCTTC. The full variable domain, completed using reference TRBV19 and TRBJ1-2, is DGGITQSPKYLFRKEGQNVTLSCEQNLNHDAMYWYRQDPGQGLRLIYYSQIVNDFQKGDIAEGYSVSREKKESFPLTVTSAQKNPTAFYLCASSPGQGGGYGYTFGSGTRLTVV.

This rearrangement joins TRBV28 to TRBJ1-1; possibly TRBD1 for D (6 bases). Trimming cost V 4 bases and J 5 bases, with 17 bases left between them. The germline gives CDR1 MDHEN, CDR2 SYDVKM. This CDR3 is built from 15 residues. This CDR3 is CASSSLGGAGTEAFF. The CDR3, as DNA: TGTGCCAGCAGTTCCCTAGGGGGGGCAGGGACTGAAGCTTTCTTT.

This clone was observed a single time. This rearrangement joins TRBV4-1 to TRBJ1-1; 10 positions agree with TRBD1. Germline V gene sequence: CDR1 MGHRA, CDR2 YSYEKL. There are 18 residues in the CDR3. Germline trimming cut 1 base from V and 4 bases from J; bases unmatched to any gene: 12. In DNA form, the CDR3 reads TGCGCCAGCAGCCAAGCCTACGACAGGGGGCGCGTATCCACTGAAGCTTTCTTT. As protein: CASSQAYDRGRVSTEAFF.

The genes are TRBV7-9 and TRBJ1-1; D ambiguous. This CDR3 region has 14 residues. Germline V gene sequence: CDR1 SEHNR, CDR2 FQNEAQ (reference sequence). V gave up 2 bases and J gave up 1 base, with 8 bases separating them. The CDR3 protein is CASSLREENTEAFF. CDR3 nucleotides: TGTGCCAGCAGCTTAAGGGAGGAGAACACTGAAGCTTTCTTT.

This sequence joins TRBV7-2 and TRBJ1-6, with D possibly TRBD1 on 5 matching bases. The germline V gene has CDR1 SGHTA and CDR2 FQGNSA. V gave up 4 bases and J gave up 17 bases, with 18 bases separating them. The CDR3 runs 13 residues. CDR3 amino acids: CASSSGGTRPIHF. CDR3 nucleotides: TGTGCCAGCAGCTCGGGCGGGACTCGTCCCATCCACTTT.

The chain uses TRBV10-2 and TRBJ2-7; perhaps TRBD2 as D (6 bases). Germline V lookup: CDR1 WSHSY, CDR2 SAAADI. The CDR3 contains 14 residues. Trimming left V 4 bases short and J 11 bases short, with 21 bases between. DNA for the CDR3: TGCGCCAGCAGTGTCGGGGGTACCAACCCTCGGGAGTACTTC. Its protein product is CASSVGGTNPREYF.

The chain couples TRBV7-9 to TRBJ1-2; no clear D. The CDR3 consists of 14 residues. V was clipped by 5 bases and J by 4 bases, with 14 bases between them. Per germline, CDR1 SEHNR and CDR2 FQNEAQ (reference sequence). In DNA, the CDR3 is TGTGCCAGCAGCCCATCCGGGGAGAGCTATGGCTACACCTTC. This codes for CASSPSGESYGYTF.

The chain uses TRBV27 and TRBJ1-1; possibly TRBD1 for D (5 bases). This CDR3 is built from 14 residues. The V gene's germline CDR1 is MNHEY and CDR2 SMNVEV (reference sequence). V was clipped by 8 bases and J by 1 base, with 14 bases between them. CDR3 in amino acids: CASSLGARNTEAFF. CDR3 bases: TGTGCCAGCTCCCTTGGGGCGAGGAACACTGAAGCTTTCTTT.

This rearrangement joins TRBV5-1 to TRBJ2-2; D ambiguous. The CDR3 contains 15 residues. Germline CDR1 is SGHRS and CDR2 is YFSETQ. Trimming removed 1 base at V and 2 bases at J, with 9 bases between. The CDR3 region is CASSLTTSNTGELFF. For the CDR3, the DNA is TGCGCCAGCAGCTTGACAACGAGTAACACCGGGGAGCTGTTTTTT.

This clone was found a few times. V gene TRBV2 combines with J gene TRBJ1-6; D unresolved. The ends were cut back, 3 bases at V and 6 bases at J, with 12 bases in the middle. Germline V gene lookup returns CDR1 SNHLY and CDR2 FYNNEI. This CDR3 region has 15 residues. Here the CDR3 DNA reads TGTGCCAGCAGTGACGTCGGAAACAGTAATTCACCCCTCCACTTT. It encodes CASSDVGNSNSPLHF.

This CDR3 is CATSREASGGADTQYF. Written as DNA, the CDR3 is TGTGCCACCAGCAGAGAAGCTAGCGGGGGGGCAGATACGCAGTATTTT. The chain has TRBV15 and TRBJ2-3; 12 positions match TRBD2. Trimming at V came to 0 bases and at J to 4 bases, leaving 2 bases not matched to a gene. The germline V gene encodes CDR1 LNHNV and CDR2 YYDKDF (reference sequence). The CDR3 has 16 amino acids.

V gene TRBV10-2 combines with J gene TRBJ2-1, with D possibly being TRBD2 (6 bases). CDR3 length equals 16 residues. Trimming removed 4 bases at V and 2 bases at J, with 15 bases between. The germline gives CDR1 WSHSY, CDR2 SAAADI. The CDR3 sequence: CASSGTGGAAYNEQFF. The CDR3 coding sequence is TGCGCCAGCAGTGGTACCGGGGGAGCCGCCTACAATGAGCAGTTCTTC.

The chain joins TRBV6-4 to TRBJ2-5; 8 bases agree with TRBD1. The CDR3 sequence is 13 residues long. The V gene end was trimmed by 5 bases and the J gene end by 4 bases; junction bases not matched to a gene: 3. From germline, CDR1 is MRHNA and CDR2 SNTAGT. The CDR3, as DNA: TGTGCCAGCAGTACTACAGGGGGAGAGACCCAGTACTTC. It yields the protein CASSTTGGETQYF.

Written as DNA, the CDR3 is TGTGCCAGCAGCTTGCGGGGACAGCATCTAAAAGGGACTGAAGCTTTCTTT. Encoded protein: CASSLRGQHLKGTEAFF. This sequence joins TRBV5-6 and TRBJ1-1; 7 positions match TRBD1. Trimming cost V 1 base and J 5 bases; bases outside gene matches: 14. This CDR3 region has 17 residues. The germline CDR1 and CDR2 sequences are SGHDT and YYEEEE.

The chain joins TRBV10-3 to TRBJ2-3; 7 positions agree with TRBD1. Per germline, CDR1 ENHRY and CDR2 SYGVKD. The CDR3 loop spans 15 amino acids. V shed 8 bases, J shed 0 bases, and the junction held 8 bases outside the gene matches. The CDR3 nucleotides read TGTGCCATCTCTCGACAGGGCGTAAGCACAGATACGCAGTATTTT. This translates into CAISRQGVSTDTQYF.

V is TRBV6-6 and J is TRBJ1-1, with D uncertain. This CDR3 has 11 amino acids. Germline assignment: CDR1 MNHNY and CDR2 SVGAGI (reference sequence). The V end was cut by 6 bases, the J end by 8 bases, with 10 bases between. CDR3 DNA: TGTGCCAGCAGGGGGAATTTAGAAGCTTTCTTT. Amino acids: CASRGNLEAFF.